This TCR beta chain is drawn from a study of T cells after yellow fever vaccination (dated by TCRdb to the late 2010s). Regarding the research as a whole: Libraries from fractions with low cell numbers were prepared with the SMART-Seq v4 Ultra Low Input RNA kit. Bulk TCR alpha and beta repertoires were sequenced longitudinally to track T-cell clones before and after primary and booster YFV17D yellow fever vaccination. The cohort comprised two healthy male donors, one aged 18 to 30 and one aged 30 to 40 years. Blood samples were taken at several timepoints before and after primary and secondary immunization, and bulk PBMC replicates and cell subsets were isolated. Overall study outcomes, separate from this receptor: Most clones expanded after primary vaccination (around 96% of CD4 and approximately 86% of CD8) were re-detected after the booster, suggesting that broad memory maintenance occurred. Computational filtering was needed because FACS-sorted repertoires could contain abundant contaminating clonotypes from the bulk population. Compared with the primary T-cell response, the secondary T-cell response was faster but weaker, reaching its peak on day 5 rather than on day 15. A small fraction of clonotypes showed up in both the CD4 and CD8 compartments, probably as a result of convergent recombination. The study included only a couple of donors, which limits how far the findings can be generalized.

Points on this clonotype: Its antigen remains unidentified. No base quality information exists; no much larger clone differs at one position.

This specimen's treatment or condition label, per the study, means: live attenuated yellow fever vaccine strain. PBMCs were isolated from peripheral blood using a standard Ficoll-Paque protocol. Dynabeads CD4 and CD8 positive selection kits were used to isolate the CD4 and CD8 T-cell fractions. TriZol was used to extract RNA from bulk PBMCs, CD4 and CD8 fractions, and dextramer-positive and dextramer-negative fractions. Counted from cysteine to phenylalanine, this CDR3 has 15 amino acids. Only CDR3 DNA is held: 45 bases, read in frame from base 1. The germline ends are 16 bases apart after V is trimmed by 7 bases and J by 2 bases. Looking up the germline V gene yields CDR1 SGHTA and CDR2 FQGNSA. The listed sequencing device is Illumina NovaSeq 6000. TCR cDNA was synthesized by 5'RACE template switching, which introduced a universal primer site and unique molecular identifiers. Priming for cDNA synthesis came from both the TCR alpha and TCR beta constant segments. Library amplification used two PCR steps, and the second PCR step added sample barcodes and sequencing adapters. Sequencing of the libraries was done on either Illumina HiSeq 2500 (2x100 bp) or NovaSeq (2x150 bp). From the authors' description of their analysis: Demultiplexing of reads and collapsing into UMI consensus sequences were performed with MIGEC, and V(D)J alignment was carried out with MiXCR. Vaccine-responding clonotypes were defined with edgeR using replicate PBMC samples, requiring FDR below 0.01 and a log2 fold change above 5 up to day 15. Bulk clonotypes were assigned CD4 or CD8 identity according to which sequenced CD4 or CD8 repertoire held them at higher abundance. TCRdb reanalyzed the raw reads on its own, using fastp at Q25 for trimming and MiXCR for clone calling, and kept in-frame beta chains. Every CDR3 protein is listed once, alongside the most common genes and DNA of its rows. The V and J calls here are based on TCRdb, not the publication. The table for this sample lists about 170,000 distinct CDR3 sequences; roughly 9.6% of them were counted only once. The ten largest make up just over 35% of the sample.

Sequenced here: CD8+ T cells sorted from PBMCs, sampled 15 days after the yellow fever booster vaccination. Recombination linked TRBV7-2 to TRBJ2-3, with TRBD2 as a weak D call on 7 bases. This receptor was taken from a man younger than 35 who received the YFV17D yellow fever vaccine. DNA sequence: TGTGCCAGCAACCCGAGGGGGGGAAACACAGATACGCAGTATTTT. This encodes CASNPRGGNTDTQYF.